These T cell receptor beta chains were read from a single sample in a study of human T cells and chemical hapten exposure. TCRdb redid the calling of the RACE reads with MiXCR, one entry per CDR3 protein. The sample includes roughly 200,000 distinct CDR3 sequences, 24% of them seen just once. This specimen consisted of whole blood, obtained in connection with sensitization to the hapten diphenylcyclopropenone (DPC). The receptors here all came from a woman in her thirties or forties with alopecia areata. Some clones in this sample may be carry-over from other donors' samples. Both conserved end residues are part of each CDR3. Fields, in order: clone size, J gene, CDR3 length, D gene, V gene, CDR3 protein, CDR3 DNA. D genes are given only for firm matches. The size field is filled for only some rows; it gives once, few, many or a size class.

>many|TRBJ2-2|16|TRBD2|TRBV4-2
CASSHQLAGNTGELFF
TGTGCCAGCAGCCACCAACTAGCGGGAAACACCGGGGAGCTGTTTTTT
>few|TRBJ2-7|15|TRBD1|TRBV6-2/TRBV6-3
CASRHRDRGVNEQYF
TGTGCCAGCAGGCACCGGGACAGGGGAGTCAACGAGCAGTACTTC
>few|TRBJ2-6|15|TRBD1|TRBV27
CASSDRVSGANVLTF
TGTGCCAGCAGTGACAGGGTCTCTGGGGCCAACGTCCTGACTTTC
>.|TRBJ2-5|15|.|TRBV10-3
CAISESRGYQETQYF
TGTGCCATCAGTGAGTCTCGAGGCTACCAAGAGACCCAGTACTTC
>.|TRBJ1-2|13|.|TRBV6-2/TRBV6-3
CASSYQGTYGYTF
TGTGCCAGCAGTTACCAGGGGACCTATGGCTACACCTTC
>.|TRBJ2-2|15|.|TRBV7-2
CASSFPGRGPGELFF
TGTGCCAGCAGCTTCCCAGGCCGGGGACCCGGGGAGCTGTTTTTT
>few|TRBJ2-5|14|TRBD1|TRBV20-1
CSALPGTGQETQYF
TGCAGTGCTTTGCCCGGGACAGGGCAGGAGACCCAGTACTTC
>few|TRBJ1-1|14|.|TRBV6-1
CASSVRRADTEAFF
TGTGCCAGCAGTGTCAGAAGGGCGGACACTGAAGCTTTCTTT
>few|TRBJ1-4|15|.|TRBV4-1
CASSHYGGAGEKLFF
TGCGCCAGCAGCCACTACGGGGGGGCCGGCGAAAAACTGTTTTTT
>.|TRBJ1-4|15|.|TRBV27
CASSSTRGFREKLFF
TGTGCCAGCAGTTCCACCCGGGGGTTTCGGGAAAAACTGTTTTTT
>.|TRBJ2-7|15|.|TRBV12-3/TRBV12-4
CASTMKAGVSYEQYF
TGTGCCAGCACTATGAAAGCGGGCGTCTCCTACGAGCAGTACTTC
>once|TRBJ1-3|14|.|TRBV25-1
CASSGTGSGNTIYF
TGTGCCAGCAGTGGTACAGGCTCTGGAAACACCATATATTTT
>few|TRBJ2-3|14|TRBD2|TRBV15
CATSDGLATDTQYF
TGTGCCACCAGCGACGGACTAGCGACAGATACGCAGTATTTT
>.|TRBJ2-1|15|.|TRBV12-3/TRBV12-4
CASSPGTRTYNEQFF
TGTGCCAGCAGCCCCGGGACGCGAACCTACAATGAGCAGTTCTTC
>.|TRBJ2-3|14|.|TRBV29-1
CSVEAGPSTDTQYF
TGCAGCGTTGAGGCGGGCCCGTCGACAGATACGCAGTATTTT
>few|TRBJ1-6|14|.|TRBV6-5
CASSYSKGASPLHF
TGTGCCAGCAGTTACTCGAAAGGGGCTTCACCCCTCCACTTT
>.|TRBJ1-6|14|.|TRBV20-1
CSASRGNGNSPLHF
TGCAGTGCTAGTCGGGGGAACGGTAATTCACCCCTCCACTTT
>few|TRBJ2-7|13|.|TRBV25-1
CASGAYATFEQYF
TGTGCCAGCGGAGCTTACGCTACCTTCGAGCAGTACTTC
>few|TRBJ2-6|13|.|TRBV20-1
CSAPGSGANVLTF
TGCAGTGCGCCCGGATCGGGGGCCAACGTCCTGACTTTC
>few|TRBJ2-7|16|.|TRBV19
CASSSWAQNRAGEQYF
TGTGCCAGTAGCTCGTGGGCCCAGAACAGGGCGGGGGAGCAGTACTTC
>.|TRBJ2-3|14|.|TRBV5-1
CASRAGERTDTQYF
TGCGCCAGCAGAGCCGGAGAGCGGACAGATACGCAGTATTTT
>.|TRBJ2-7|12|TRBD1|TRBV29-1
CRYRDRAYEQYF
TGCAGATACCGGGACAGGGCCTACGAGCAGTACTTC
>.|TRBJ1-2|12|.|TRBV10-3
CAIRQNQGGYTF
TGTGCCATCAGGCAGAATCAGGGTGGCTACACCTTC
>few|TRBJ2-3|15|.|TRBV20-1
CSARERRGGTDTQYF
TGCAGTGCTAGAGAGAGGAGGGGGGGCACAGATACGCAGTATTTT